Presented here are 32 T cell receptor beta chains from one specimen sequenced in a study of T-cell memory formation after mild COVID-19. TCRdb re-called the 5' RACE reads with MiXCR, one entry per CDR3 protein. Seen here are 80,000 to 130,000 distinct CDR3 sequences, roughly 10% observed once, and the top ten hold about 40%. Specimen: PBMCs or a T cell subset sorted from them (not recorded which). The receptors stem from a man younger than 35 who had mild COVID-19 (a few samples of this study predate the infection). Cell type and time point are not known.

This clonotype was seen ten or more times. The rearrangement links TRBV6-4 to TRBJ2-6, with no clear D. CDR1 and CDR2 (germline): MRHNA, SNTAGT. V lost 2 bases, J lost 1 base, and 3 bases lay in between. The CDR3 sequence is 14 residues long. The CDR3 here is CASSDGSGANVLTF. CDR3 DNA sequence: TGTGCCAGCAGTGACGGATCTGGGGCCAACGTCCTGACTTTC.

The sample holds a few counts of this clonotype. In nucleotides, the CDR3 is TGTGCCAGCAGTCGACACCCCCTGAACCCATACGGCTACACCTTC. It translates to CASSRHPLNPYGYTF. The chain carries TRBV6-2 or TRBV6-3 and TRBJ1-2; unclear D gene. Trimming cost V 5 bases and J 8 bases, with 21 bases left between them. This CDR3 has 15 residues. Germline CDR1 is MNHEY and CDR2 is SVGEGT.

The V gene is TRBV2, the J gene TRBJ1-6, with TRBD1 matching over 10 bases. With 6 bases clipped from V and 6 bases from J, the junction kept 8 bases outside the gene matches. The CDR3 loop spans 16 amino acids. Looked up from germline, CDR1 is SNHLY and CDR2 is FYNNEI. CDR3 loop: CASRAGTGVSNSPLHF. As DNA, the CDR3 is TGTGCCAGCAGAGCCGGGACAGGGGTCTCTAATTCACCCCTCCACTTT.

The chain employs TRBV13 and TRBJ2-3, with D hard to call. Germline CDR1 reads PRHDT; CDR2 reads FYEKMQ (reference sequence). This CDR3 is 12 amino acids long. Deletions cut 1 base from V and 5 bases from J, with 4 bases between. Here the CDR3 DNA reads TGTGCCAGCAGCTTAGTGCGAGATACGCAGTATTTT. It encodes CASSLVRDTQYF.

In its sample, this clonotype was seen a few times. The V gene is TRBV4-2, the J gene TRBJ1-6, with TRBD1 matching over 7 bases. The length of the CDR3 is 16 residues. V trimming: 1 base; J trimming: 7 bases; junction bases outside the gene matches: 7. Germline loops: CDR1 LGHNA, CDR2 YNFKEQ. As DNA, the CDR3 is TGTGCCAGCAGCCAAGCTCTCAGGGGGTGGAATTCACCCCTCCACTTT. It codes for CASSQALRGWNSPLHF.

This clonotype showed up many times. The CDR3 DNA reads as TGTGCCAGCAGCAAAGTCACCCGGGGTCACCCCACAGATACGCAGTATTTT. Protein sequence: CASSKVTRGHPTDTQYF. The chain links TRBV21-1 to TRBJ2-3; the table names TRBD1, a call not compared with the DNA. TRBV21-1 is a pseudogene. This CDR3 region has 17 residues.

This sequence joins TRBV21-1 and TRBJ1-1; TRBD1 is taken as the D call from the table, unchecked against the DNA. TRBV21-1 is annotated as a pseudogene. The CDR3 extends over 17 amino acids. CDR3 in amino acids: CASSNESGDRVNTEAFF. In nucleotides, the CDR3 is TGTGCCAGCAGCAACGAAAGTGGGGACAGGGTGAACACTGAAGCTTTCTTT.

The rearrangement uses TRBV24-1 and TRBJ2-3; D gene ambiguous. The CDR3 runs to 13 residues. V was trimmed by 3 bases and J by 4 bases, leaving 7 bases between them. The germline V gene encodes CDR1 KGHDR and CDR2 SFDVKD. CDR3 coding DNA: TGTGCCACCAGTGATCCTACGGCAGATACGCAGTATTTT. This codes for CATSDPTADTQYF.

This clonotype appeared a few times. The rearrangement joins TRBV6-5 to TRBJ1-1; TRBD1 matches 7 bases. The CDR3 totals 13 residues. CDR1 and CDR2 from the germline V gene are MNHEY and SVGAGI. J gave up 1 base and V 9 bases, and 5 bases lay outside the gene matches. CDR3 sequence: CASQGTANTEAFF. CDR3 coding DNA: TGTGCCAGTCAAGGGACAGCGAACACTGAAGCTTTCTTT.

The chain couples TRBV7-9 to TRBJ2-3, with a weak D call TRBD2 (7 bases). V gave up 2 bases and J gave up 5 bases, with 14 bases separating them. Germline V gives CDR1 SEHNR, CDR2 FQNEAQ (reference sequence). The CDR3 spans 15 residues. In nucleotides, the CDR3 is TGTGCCAGCAGCTTATTGGGGGGGCCCGGAGATACGCAGTATTTT. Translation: CASSLLGGPGDTQYF.

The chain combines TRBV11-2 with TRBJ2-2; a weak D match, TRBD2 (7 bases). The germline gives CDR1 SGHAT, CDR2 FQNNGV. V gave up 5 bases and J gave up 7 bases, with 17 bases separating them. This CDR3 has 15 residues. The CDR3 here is CASSPGRGQGGELFF. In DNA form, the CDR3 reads TGTGCCAGCAGCCCCGGGCGGGGGCAGGGCGGGGAGCTGTTTTTT.

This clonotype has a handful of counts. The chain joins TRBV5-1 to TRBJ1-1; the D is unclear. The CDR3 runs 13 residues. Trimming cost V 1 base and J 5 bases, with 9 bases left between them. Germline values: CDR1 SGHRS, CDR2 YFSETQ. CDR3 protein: CASSLRGWTEAFF. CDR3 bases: TGCGCCAGCAGCTTGCGGGGTTGGACTGAAGCTTTCTTT.

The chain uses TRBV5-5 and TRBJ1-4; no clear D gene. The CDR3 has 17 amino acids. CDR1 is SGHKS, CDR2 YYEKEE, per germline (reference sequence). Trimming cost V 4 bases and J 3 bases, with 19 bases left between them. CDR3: CASSHFQDAGANEKLFF. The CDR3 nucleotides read TGTGCCAGCAGCCATTTTCAGGACGCCGGGGCTAATGAAAAACTGTTTTTT.

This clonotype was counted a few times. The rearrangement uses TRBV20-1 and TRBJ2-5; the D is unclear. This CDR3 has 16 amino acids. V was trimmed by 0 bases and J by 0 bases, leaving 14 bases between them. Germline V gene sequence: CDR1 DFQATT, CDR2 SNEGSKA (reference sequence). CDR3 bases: TGCAGTGCTAGAGATCTGGGCCTCGCGTACCAAGAGACCCAGTACTTC. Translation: CSARDLGLAYQETQYF.

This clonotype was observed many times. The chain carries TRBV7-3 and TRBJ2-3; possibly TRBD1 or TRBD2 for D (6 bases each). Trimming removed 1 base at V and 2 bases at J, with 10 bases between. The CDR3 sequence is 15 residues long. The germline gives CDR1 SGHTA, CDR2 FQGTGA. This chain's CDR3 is CASSLKGGSTDTQYF. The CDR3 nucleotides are TGTGCCAGCAGCTTAAAAGGGGGGTCCACAGATACGCAGTATTTT.

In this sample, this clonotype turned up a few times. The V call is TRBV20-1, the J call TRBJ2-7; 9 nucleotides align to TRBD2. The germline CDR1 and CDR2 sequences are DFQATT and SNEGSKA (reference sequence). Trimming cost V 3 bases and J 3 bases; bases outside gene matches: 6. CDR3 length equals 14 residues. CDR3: CSASDPSGNYEQYF. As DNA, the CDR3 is TGCAGTGCTAGTGATCCTAGCGGGAACTACGAGCAGTACTTC.

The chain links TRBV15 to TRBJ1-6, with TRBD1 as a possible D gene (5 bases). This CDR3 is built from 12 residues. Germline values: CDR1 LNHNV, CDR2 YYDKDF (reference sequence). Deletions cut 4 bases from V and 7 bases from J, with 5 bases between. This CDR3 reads CATSTGNSPLHF. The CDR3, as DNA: TGTGCCACCAGCACAGGGAATTCACCCCTCCACTTT.

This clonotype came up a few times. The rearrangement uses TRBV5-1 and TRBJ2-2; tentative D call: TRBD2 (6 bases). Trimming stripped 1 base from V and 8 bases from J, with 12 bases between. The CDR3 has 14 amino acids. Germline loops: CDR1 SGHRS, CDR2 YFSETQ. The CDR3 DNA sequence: TGCGCCAGCAGCTTGCGGCGGGACCTGGGGGAGCTGTTTTTT. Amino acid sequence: CASSLRRDLGELFF.

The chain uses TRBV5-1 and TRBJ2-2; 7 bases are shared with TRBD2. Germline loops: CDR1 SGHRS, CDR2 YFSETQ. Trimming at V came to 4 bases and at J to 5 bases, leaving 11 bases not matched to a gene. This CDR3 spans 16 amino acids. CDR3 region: CASSGGVRGKTGELFF. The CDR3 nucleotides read TGCGCCAGCAGCGGAGGGGTGCGGGGGAAAACCGGGGAGCTGTTTTTT.

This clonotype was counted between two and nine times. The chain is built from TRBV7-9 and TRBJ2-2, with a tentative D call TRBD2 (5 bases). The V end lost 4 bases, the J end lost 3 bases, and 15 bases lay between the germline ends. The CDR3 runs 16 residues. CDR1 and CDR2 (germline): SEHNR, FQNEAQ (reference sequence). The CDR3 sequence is CASSYYPSTDTGELFF. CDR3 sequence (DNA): TGTGCCAGCAGCTATTATCCTAGCACGGACACCGGGGAGCTGTTTTTT.

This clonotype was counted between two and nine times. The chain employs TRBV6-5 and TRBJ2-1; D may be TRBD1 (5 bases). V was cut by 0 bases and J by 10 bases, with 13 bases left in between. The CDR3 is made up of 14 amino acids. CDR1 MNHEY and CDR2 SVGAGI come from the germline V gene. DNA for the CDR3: TGTGCCAGCAGTTACTCCGCAGGGAAAGAGGAGCAGTTCTTC. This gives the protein CASSYSAGKEEQFF.

The CDR3, as DNA: TGTGCCAGCAGCTTAGGGACAGGGATCTACGAGCAGTACGTC. Amino acid sequence: CASSLGTGIYEQYV. This chain uses TRBV7-6 with TRBJ2-7; 8 bases line up with TRBD1. CDR1 is SGHVS and CDR2 is FNYEAQ in the germline V gene. The J segment lost 3 bases and the V segment lost 1 base, leaving 2 bases of the junction unmatched. The CDR3 runs to 14 residues.

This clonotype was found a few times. CDR3 in amino acids: CSVAGGQGRNNYGYTF. CDR3 bases: TGCAGCGTTGCCGGGGGGCAGGGGCGAAATAACTATGGCTACACCTTC. The chain couples TRBV29-1 to TRBJ1-2; possible D gene TRBD1, 6 bases. With 4 bases removed from V and 1 base from J, the gap between germline ends came to 19 bases. This CDR3 spans 16 amino acids. CDR1 and CDR2 from the germline V gene are SQVTM and ANQGSEA.

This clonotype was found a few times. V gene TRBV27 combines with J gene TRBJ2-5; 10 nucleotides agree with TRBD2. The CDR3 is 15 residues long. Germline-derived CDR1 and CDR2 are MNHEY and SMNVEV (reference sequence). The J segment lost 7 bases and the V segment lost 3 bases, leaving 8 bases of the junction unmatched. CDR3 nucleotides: TGTGCCAGCAGTTTTAGCGGGGGGACCTGGGGGACCCAGTACTTC. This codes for CASSFSGGTWGTQYF.

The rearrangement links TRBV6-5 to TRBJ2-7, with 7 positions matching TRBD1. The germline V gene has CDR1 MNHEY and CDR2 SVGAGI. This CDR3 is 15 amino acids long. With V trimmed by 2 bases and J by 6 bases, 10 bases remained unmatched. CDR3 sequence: CASSYEARGSGEQYF. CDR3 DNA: TGTGCCAGCAGTTACGAAGCCAGGGGGTCAGGCGAGCAGTACTTC.

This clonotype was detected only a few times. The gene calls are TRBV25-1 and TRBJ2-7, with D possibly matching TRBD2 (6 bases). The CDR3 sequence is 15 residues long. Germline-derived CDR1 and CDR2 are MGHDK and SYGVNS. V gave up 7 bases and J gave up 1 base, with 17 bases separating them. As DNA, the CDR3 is TGTGCCAGCACCCCCCGGCGGGAACAGTCCTACGAGCAGTACGTC. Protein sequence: CASTPRREQSYEQYV.

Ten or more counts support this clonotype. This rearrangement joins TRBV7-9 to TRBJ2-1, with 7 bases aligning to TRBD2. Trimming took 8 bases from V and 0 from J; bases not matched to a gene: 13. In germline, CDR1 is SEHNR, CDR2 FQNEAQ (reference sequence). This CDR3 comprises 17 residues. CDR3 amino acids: CASLDSGYYSSYNEQFF. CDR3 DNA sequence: TGTGCCAGCCTCGATAGCGGGTACTATAGCTCCTACAATGAGCAGTTCTTC.

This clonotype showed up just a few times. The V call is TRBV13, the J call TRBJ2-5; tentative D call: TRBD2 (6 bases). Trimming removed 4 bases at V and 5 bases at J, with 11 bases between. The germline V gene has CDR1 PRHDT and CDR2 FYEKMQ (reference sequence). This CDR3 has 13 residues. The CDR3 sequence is CASSSRGEETQYF. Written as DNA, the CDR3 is TGTGCCAGCAGCTCGCGCGGGGAGGAGACCCAGTACTTC.

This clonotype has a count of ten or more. This CDR3 is CASSSNGANANTGELFF. The CDR3, as DNA: TGCGCCAGCAGCTCGAACGGGGCTAACGCGAACACCGGGGAGCTGTTTTTT. The gene calls are TRBV5-1 and TRBJ2-2; D may be TRBD1 or TRBD2 (5 bases each). The germline V gene has CDR1 SGHRS and CDR2 YFSETQ. V lost 3 bases and J lost 0, with 15 bases in between. This CDR3 is 17 amino acids long.

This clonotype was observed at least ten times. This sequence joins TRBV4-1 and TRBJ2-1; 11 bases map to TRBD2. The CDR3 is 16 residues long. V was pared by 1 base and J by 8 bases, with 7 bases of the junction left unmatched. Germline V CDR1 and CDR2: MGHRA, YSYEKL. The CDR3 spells CASSQGGLAGGYEQFF. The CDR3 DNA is TGCGCCAGCAGCCAAGGCGGTCTAGCGGGGGGCTATGAGCAGTTCTTC.

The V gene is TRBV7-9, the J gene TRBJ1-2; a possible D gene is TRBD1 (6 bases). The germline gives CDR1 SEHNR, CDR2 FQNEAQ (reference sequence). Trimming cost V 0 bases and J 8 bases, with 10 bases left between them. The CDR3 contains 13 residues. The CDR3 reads CASSLAAGAGYTF. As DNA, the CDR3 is TGTGCCAGCAGCTTAGCGGCAGGGGCCGGCTACACCTTC.

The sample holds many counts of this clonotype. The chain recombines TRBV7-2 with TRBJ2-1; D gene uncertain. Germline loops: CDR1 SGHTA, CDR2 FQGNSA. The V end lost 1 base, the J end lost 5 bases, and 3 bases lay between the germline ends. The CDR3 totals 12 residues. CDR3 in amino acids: CASSLVDNEQFF. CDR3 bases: TGTGCCAGCAGCTTAGTCGACAATGAGCAGTTCTTC. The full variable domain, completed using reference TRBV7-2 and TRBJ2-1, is GAGVSQSPSNKVTEKGKDVELRCDPISGHTALYWYRQSLGQGLEFLIYFQGNSAPDKSGLPSDRFSAERTGGSVSTLTIQRTQQEDSAVYLCASSLVDNEQFFGPGTRLTVL.